This T cell receptor beta chain was recovered during a study of T-cell reconstitution after alpha-beta-depleted transplantation in children. This clonotype was counted between two and nine times. Germline assignment: CDR1 MNHNS and CDR2 SASEGT. The junction had 5 bases not matched to a gene; V was cut back by 6 bases and J by 8 bases. The CDR3 totals 13 residues. During its preparation, the TCRbeta library received unique molecular identifiers. Each CDR3 protein is one row after TCRdb ran MiXCR on the PCR reads. The table includes over 550,000 distinct CDR3 sequences, over 9.5% detected once. The TCR was taken from a human donor who donated a stem cell graft to a child with acute myeloid leukemia. The chain couples TRBV6-1 to TRBJ2-1; TRBD1 agrees at 9 bases. Sequencing was performed on PBMCs from the stem cell graft donor, taken from the stem cell graft. For the CDR3, the DNA is TGTGCCAGCAGGAGGACAGGGGCGGATGAGCAGTTCTTC. Translation: CASRRTGADEQFF.